Below, 6 T cell receptor beta chains from the same sample are listed, as sequenced in a study of read filtering for tumor transcriptome and immune sequencing. This library used around 400 ng RNA and molecular barcoded adaptors spanning alpha/delta and beta/gamma chains. TCRdb re-called the reads with MiXCR, one entry per CDR3 protein. The sample holds about 38,000 distinct CDR3 sequences, approximately 15% seen once. The sequenced material came from a population of CD138-negative cells sorted from bone marrow. These receptors originate from a donor aged 40 or over with multiple myeloma.

A word on this clonotype: Mismatch with germline at one junction end may stem from a read error. This chain connects TRBV29-1 to TRBJ2-1; TRBD1 matches at 8 bases. Germline CDR1 is SQVTM and CDR2 is ANQGSEA. The length of the CDR3 is 14 residues. The CDR3 reads CSVRDRSSHNEQFF. The CDR3 DNA sequence: TGCAGCGTAAGGGACAGGAGCTCCCACAATGAGCAGTTCTTC.

Worth noting for this clonotype: A read error is possible here, since a much larger clone lies one base away. The gene calls are TRBV11-1 and TRBJ2-2, with D unclear. V shed 8 bases and J shed 10 bases, with 17 bases lying between them. This CDR3 has 13 amino acids. CDR1 SGHAT and CDR2 FQDESV come from the germline V gene (reference sequence). Written as DNA, the CDR3 is TGTGCCAGCCGAAGGACCCAGACCAAGGAGCTGTTTTTT. This sequence encodes CASRRTQTKELFF.

This clonotype was recorded many times. V usage is TRBV5-1 and J usage is TRBJ2-2; D is possibly TRBD1 or TRBD2 (5 bases each). V dropped 5 bases and J dropped 2 bases, with 13 bases sitting between them. Germline CDR1 reads SGHRS; CDR2 reads YFSETQ. The CDR3 contains 15 residues. The CDR3 protein is CASRPGTVNTGELFF. CDR3 nucleotides: TGCGCCAGCAGACCCGGGACGGTTAACACCGGGGAGCTGTTTTTT. Supplemented by reference TRBV5-1 and TRBJ2-2, the full variable domain reads KAGVTQTPRYLIKTRGQQVTLSCSPISGHRSVSWYQQTPGQGLQFLFEYFSETQRNKGNFPGRFSGRQFSNSRSEMNVSTLELGDSALYLCASRPGTVNTGELFFGEGSRLTVL.

This clonotype has at least ten counts. This chain's CDR3 is CSVGDRVTETYNEQFF. The CDR3 nucleotides read TGCAGCGTTGGGGACAGGGTAACGGAGACCTACAATGAGCAGTTCTTC. The chain uses TRBV29-1 and TRBJ2-1; 9 positions match TRBD1. CDR3 length: 16 amino acids. The J segment lost 2 bases and the V segment lost 4 bases, leaving 9 bases of the junction unmatched. Germline V CDR1 and CDR2: SQVTM, ANQGSEA.

This clonotype was seen a handful of times. A read error may be the cause here, since a much bigger clone is one base away. This CDR3 is missing its conserved last phenylalanine or tryptophan, likely due to a read error. The chain carries TRBV20-1 and TRBJ1-1; D is uncertain. CDR1 and CDR2 from the germline V gene are DFQATT and SNEGSKA (reference sequence). Trimming removed 5 bases at V and 1 base at J, with 11 bases between. The CDR3 spans 13 residues. In DNA form, the CDR3 reads TGCAGTGCTGATAGGAGATGGAACACTGAAGCTTTCCTT. It is translated as CSADRRWNTEAFL.

There are a few counts of this clonotype. The rearrangement links TRBV6-5 to TRBJ1-5; 8 nucleotides match TRBD1. The germline V gene encodes CDR1 MNHEY and CDR2 SVGAGI. The CDR3 extends over 13 amino acids. J lost 5 bases, V lost 5 bases, and 2 bases had no gene match. The DNA for the CDR3 is TGTGCCAGCAGTATGGACAGGGATCAGCCCCAGCATTTT. It is translated as CASSMDRDQPQHF.